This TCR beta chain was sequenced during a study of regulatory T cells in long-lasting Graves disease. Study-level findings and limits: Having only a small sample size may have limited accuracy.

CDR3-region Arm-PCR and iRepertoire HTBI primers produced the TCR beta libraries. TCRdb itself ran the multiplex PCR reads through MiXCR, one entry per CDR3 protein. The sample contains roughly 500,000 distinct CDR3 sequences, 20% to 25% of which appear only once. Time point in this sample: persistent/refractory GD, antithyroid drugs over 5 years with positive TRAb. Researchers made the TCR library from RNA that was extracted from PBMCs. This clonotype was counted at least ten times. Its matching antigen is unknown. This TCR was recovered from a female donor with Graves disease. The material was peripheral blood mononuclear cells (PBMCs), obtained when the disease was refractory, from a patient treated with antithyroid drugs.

Written as DNA, the CDR3 is TGTGCCAGCGGTACTGGCGGGCTCTCCTACGAGCAGTACTTC. Protein: CASGTGGLSYEQYF. The chain employs TRBV6-1 and TRBJ2-7; D perhaps matches TRBD2 (5 bases). Trimming took off 8 bases at V and 0 bases at J, with 14 bases between the two ends. Germline CDR1 reads MNHNS; CDR2 reads SASEGT. The CDR3 totals 14 residues.